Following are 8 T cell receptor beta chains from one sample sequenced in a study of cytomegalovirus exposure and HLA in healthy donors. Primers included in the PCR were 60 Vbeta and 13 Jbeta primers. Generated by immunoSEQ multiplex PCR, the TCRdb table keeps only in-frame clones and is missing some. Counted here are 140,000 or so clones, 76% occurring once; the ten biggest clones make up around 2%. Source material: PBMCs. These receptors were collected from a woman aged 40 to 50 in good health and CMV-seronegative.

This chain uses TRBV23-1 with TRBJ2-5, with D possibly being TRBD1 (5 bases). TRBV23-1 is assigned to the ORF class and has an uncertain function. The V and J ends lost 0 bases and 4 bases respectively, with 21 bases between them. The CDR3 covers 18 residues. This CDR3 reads CASSQSMLRVPVAETQYF. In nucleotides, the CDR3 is TGCGCCAGCAGTCAATCCATGCTCAGGGTCCCGGTAGCAGAGACCCAGTACTTC.

The CDR3: CATSRDLGVNEKLFF. In nucleotides, the CDR3 is TGTGCCACCAGCAGAGATCTGGGAGTGAATGAAAAACTGTTTTTT. The chain carries TRBV15 and TRBJ1-4; D unresolved. The CDR3 is 15 residues long. Germline assignment: CDR1 LNHNV and CDR2 YYDKDF (reference sequence). V was trimmed by 0 bases and J by 5 bases, leaving 10 bases between them.

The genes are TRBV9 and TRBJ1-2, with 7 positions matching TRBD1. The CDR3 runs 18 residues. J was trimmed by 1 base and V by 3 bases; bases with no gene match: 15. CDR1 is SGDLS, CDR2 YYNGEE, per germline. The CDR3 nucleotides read TGTGCCAGCAGCGCGCTGGGTGGTAGGGGGCGCGATAACTATGGCTACACCTTC. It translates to CASSALGGRGRDNYGYTF.

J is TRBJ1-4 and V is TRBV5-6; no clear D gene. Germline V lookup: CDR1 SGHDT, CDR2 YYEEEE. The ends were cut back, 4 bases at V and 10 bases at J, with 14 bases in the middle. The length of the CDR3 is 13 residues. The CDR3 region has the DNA TGTGCCAGCAGCGGAGGAGGATTTGTAAAACTGTTTTTT. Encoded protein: CASSGGGFVKLFF.

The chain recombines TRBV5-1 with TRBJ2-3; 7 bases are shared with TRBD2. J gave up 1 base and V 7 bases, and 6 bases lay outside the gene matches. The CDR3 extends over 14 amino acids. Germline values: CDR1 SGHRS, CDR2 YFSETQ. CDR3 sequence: CASGRGVGTDTQYF. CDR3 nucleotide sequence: TGCGCCAGCGGACGGGGGGTTGGCACAGATACGCAGTATTTT.

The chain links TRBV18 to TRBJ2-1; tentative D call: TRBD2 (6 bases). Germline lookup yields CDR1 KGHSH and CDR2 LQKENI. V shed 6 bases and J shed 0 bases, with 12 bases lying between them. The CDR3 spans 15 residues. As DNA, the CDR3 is TGTGCCAGCTCTAACGCGGGGTTCTCCTACAATGAGCAGTTCTTC. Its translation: CASSNAGFSYNEQFF.

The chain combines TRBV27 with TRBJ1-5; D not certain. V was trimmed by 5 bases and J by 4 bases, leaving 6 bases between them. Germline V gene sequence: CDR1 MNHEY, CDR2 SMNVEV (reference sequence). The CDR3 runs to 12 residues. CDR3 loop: CASSGPNQPQHF. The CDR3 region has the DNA TGTGCCAGCAGTGGCCCTAATCAGCCCCAGCATTTT.

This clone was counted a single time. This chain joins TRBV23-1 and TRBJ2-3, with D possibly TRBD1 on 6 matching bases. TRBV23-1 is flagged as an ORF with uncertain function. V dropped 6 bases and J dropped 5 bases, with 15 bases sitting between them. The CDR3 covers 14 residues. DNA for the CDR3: TGCGCCAGCAGGTCGGGTAAAGGGGGAGATACGCAGTATTTT. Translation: CASRSGKGGDTQYF.